These 20 T cell receptor beta chains share one sample of origin, sequenced in a study of T-cell memory formation after mild COVID-19. Each CDR3 protein is one row after TCRdb ran MiXCR on the 5' RACE reads. The data show 200,000 to 250,000 distinct CDR3 sequences, with around 9.5% seen just once and approximately 3.3% held by the top ten. The sequencing input was PBMCs or a T cell subset sorted from them (not recorded which). All receptors come from a man aged 18 to 29 who had mild COVID-19 (a few samples of this study predate the infection). Cell type and time point are not known.

The chain joins TRBV7-2 to TRBJ2-5; the D is unclear. From germline, CDR1 is SGHTA and CDR2 FQGNSA. The CDR3 loop spans 13 amino acids. Trimming pared 4 bases from V and 5 bases from J, leaving 11 bases between. The chain's CDR3 is CASSSSRGETQYF. The CDR3 coding sequence is TGTGCCAGCAGCTCCTCCCGTGGGGAGACCCAGTACTTC.

The chain employs TRBV11-1 and TRBJ1-6, with a weak D call TRBD1 (5 bases). Trimming took 6 bases from V and 11 from J, leaving 17 bases between them. The CDR3 runs 14 residues. Germline CDR1 is SGHAT and CDR2 is FQDESV (reference sequence). CDR3 in DNA: TGTGCCAGCAGACCCCGGGAGGGGTGGACACCCCTCCACTTT. Translation gives CASRPREGWTPLHF.

This clonotype was seen ten or more times. The chain employs TRBV6-2 or TRBV6-3 and TRBJ1-2, with D perhaps TRBD1 (6 bases). Per the germline V gene, CDR1 is MNHEY and CDR2 is SVGEGT. This CDR3 has 14 residues. Trimming shortened V by 6 bases and J by 4 bases, and 15 bases separated the two germline ends. Here the CDR3 DNA reads TGTGCCAGCAGCCCGGAACAGGGAACCTATGGCTACACCTTC. Translation: CASSPEQGTYGYTF.

This clonotype has just a few counts. This chain joins TRBV5-1 and TRBJ1-2; 9 positions match TRBD1. This CDR3 contains 15 residues. CDR1 and CDR2 from the germline V gene are SGHRS and YFSETQ. V lost 4 bases to trimming and J lost 4 bases; unmatched junction nucleotides: 8. For the CDR3, the DNA is TGCGCCAGCAGCCAAAACAGGGGGCAGGCCTATGGCTACACCTTC. Amino acids: CASSQNRGQAYGYTF.

This clonotype was seen a few times. This chain connects TRBV3-2 to TRBJ2-5. TRBV3-2 represents a pseudogene. CDR3 length: 12 amino acids. CDR3 sequence: CASSQVNETQYF. In DNA form, the CDR3 reads TGTGCCAGCAGCCAAGTTAATGAGACCCAGTACTTC.

This clonotype was found many times. The V and J genes are TRBV20-1 and TRBJ1-4, with 9 bases matching TRBD1. The CDR3 has 14 amino acids. Germline V CDR1 and CDR2: DFQATT, SNEGSKA (reference sequence). Trimming at V came to 2 bases and at J to 5 bases, leaving 3 bases not matched to a gene. In DNA, the CDR3 is TGCAGTGCTAGACCCGGACAGGGGAATGAAAAACTGTTTTTT. It codes for CSARPGQGNEKLFF.

The V and J genes are TRBV19 and TRBJ2-3, with no clear D. V lost 6 bases and J 4 bases, leaving 20 bases between the germline ends. Germline CDR1 is LNHDA and CDR2 is SQIVND (reference sequence). The CDR3 is 16 amino acids. CDR3 DNA: TGTGCCAGTAGCCCACTAAAGATCGAGGCTCCAGATACGCAGTATTTT. It translates to CASSPLKIEAPDTQYF.

The J gene is TRBJ2-7, the V gene TRBV6-4; D unresolved. V was trimmed by 6 bases and J by 6 bases, leaving 15 bases between them. CDR3 size: 13 residues. The germline V gene has CDR1 MRHNA and CDR2 SNTAGT. The CDR3 region is CASRESPGGEQYF. The DNA for the CDR3 is TGTGCCAGCAGGGAGTCCCCGGGCGGCGAGCAGTACTTC.

This clonotype has more than one count but fewer than ten. The V and J genes are TRBV11-2 and TRBJ2-3, with D unclear. CDR3 length: 14 amino acids. V was cut by 7 bases and J by 6 bases, with 17 bases left in between. Germline V gene lookup returns CDR1 SGHAT and CDR2 FQNNGV. The CDR3 here is CASTKGGPVDTQYF. CDR3 nucleotide sequence: TGTGCCAGCACCAAAGGCGGACCCGTCGATACGCAGTATTTT. The whole variable domain, filled in from reference TRBV11-2 and TRBJ2-3, reads EAGVAQSPRYKIIEKRQSVAFWCNPISGHATLYWYQQILGQGPKLLIQFQNNGVVDDSQLPKDRFSAERLKGVDSTLKIQPAKLEDSAVYLCASTKGGPVDTQYFGPGTRLTVL.

This chain uses TRBV4-1 with TRBJ2-5; TRBD2 aligns across 7 bases. CDR3 length equals 16 residues. The junction had 10 bases not matched to a gene; V was cut back by 4 bases and J by 2 bases. CDR1 is MGHRA, CDR2 YSYEKL, per germline. The CDR3 reads CASSPLGSGWQETQYF. The CDR3 DNA reads as TGCGCCAGCAGCCCCCTCGGTAGCGGGTGGCAAGAGACCCAGTACTTC.

With regard to this clonotype: A junction boundary mismatches the germline segment, possibly from a read error. This chain connects TRBV7-9 to TRBJ1-1, with D possibly TRBD1 on 6 matching bases. In germline, CDR1 is SEHNR, CDR2 FQNEAQ (reference sequence). The CDR3 totals 14 residues. CDR3 nucleotide sequence: TGTGCCAGCAGCTTAGGTACCTCGGGGGCTGAGGCTTTCTTT. This translates into CASSLGTSGAEAFF.

This clonotype appeared many times. The chain employs TRBV29-1 and TRBJ2-3, with D perhaps TRBD1 (5 bases). Germline V CDR1 and CDR2: SQVTM, ANQGSEA. The CDR3 sequence is 15 residues long. The V end lost 7 bases, the J end lost 1 base, and 18 bases lay between the germline ends. As DNA, the CDR3 is TGCAGCGCCCCAGGGTGGAGCGAGCGCACAGATACGCAGTATTTT. The encoded protein is CSAPGWSERTDTQYF.

This clonotype was counted only a few times. The chain uses TRBV19 and TRBJ2-1; 11 bases match TRBD1. Germline V CDR1 and CDR2: LNHDA, SQIVND (reference sequence). Losses at the gene ends were 5 bases for V and 8 bases for J; bases not matched to a gene: 8. The length of the CDR3 is 15 residues. CDR3 in amino acids: CASSSGDRGVDEQFF. In DNA form, the CDR3 reads TGTGCCAGTAGTTCTGGGGACAGGGGGGTGGATGAGCAGTTCTTC.

The J gene is TRBJ2-1, the V gene TRBV7-2, with 10 bases aligning to TRBD1. V lost 4 bases to trimming and J lost 9 bases; unmatched junction nucleotides: 6. This CDR3 is built from 14 residues. From germline, CDR1 is SGHTA and CDR2 FQGNSA. CDR3 loop: CASSSRTGGGEQFF. The CDR3 DNA is TGTGCCAGCAGCTCCCGGACAGGGGGAGGTGAGCAGTTCTTC. Full variable domain (remainder filled in from reference TRBV7-2 and TRBJ2-1): GAGVSQSPSNKVTEKGKDVELRCDPISGHTALYWYRQSLGQGLEFLIYFQGNSAPDKSGLPSDRFSAERTGGSVSTLTIQRTQQEDSAVYLCASSSRTGGGEQFFGPGTRLTVL.

At least ten counts were recorded for this clonotype. The gene calls are TRBV7-9 and TRBJ2-5; 7 bases are a match to TRBD1. Trimming took 2 bases from V and 5 from J; bases not matched to a gene: 11. Germline V gives CDR1 SEHNR, CDR2 FQNEAQ (reference sequence). The length of the CDR3 is 16 residues. This CDR3 is CASSLLRDLGGETQYF. CDR3 sequence (DNA): TGTGCCAGCAGCTTATTAAGGGATCTAGGGGGCGAGACCCAGTACTTC.

Worth noting for this clonotype: A read error may produce the germline difference seen at one junction end. The chain combines TRBV10-3 with TRBJ1-5; no firm D call. Germline values: CDR1 ENHRY, CDR2 SYGVKD. This CDR3 is 13 amino acids long. CDR3 sequence reads: CASSEQANQPQHF. The CDR3 DNA sequence: TGTGCCAGCAGTGAACAAGCCAATCAGCCCCAGCATTTT.

Ten or more counts support this clonotype. The chain couples TRBV7-2 to TRBJ2-5; 7 nucleotides line up with TRBD1. The junction had 4 bases not matched to a gene; V was cut back by 5 bases and J by 1 base. CDR1 is SGHTA and CDR2 is FQGNSA in the germline V gene. CDR3 length: 14 amino acids. This CDR3 is CASSLGQAQETQYF. As DNA, the CDR3 is TGTGCCAGCAGCCTTGGACAGGCCCAAGAGACCCAGTACTTC.

This clonotype was recorded a few times. The CDR3, as DNA: TGCAGTGTTCGCCAAGAGACCCAGTACTTC. Protein product: CSVRQETQYF. The chain uses TRBV20-1 and TRBJ2-5; D is uncertain. Germline CDR1 DFQATT, CDR2 SNEGSKA (reference sequence). The V end lost 7 bases, the J end lost 1 base, and 4 bases lay between the germline ends. This CDR3 spans 10 amino acids.

This clonotype was seen a few times. The rearrangement uses TRBV5-1 and TRBJ2-7; TRBD2 is a possible D gene (5 bases). The V gene lost 0 bases and the J gene lost 4 bases, with 11 bases spanning the gap. Germline CDR1 SGHRS, CDR2 YFSETQ. The CDR3 has 14 residues. The CDR3 bases are TGCGCCAGCAGCTTGGAGACTACCCTTTACGAGCAGTACTTC. Translated, it gives CASSLETTLYEQYF.

This clonotype was counted a single time. This chain connects TRBV5-1 to TRBJ2-1, with TRBD2 identical over 9 bases. Trimming removed 3 bases from V and 8 bases from J; junction bases left unmatched: 9. This CDR3 is built from 15 residues. Germline CDR1 and CDR2: SGHRS and YFSETQ. CDR3 in amino acids: CASSYLGGGADEQFF. DNA for the CDR3: TGCGCCAGCAGCTACCTGGGCGGGGGGGCCGATGAGCAGTTCTTC.